This T cell receptor (beta chain) derives from a study of T cells in Graves' hyperthyroidism and ophthalmopathy. Germline CDR1 MNHEY, CDR2 SVGAGI. The CDR3 length is 16 residues. The V and J ends lost 0 bases and 5 bases respectively, with 17 bases between them. Amplification of TCR beta CDR3 regions used RNA as the template. The TCR CDR3 was amplified in a first-round RT-PCR using the HTBI primer set. In TCRdb, the multiplex PCR reads were re-called with MiXCR into one record per CDR3 protein. The table lists approximately 600,000 distinct CDR3 sequences, 15% to 20% of them singletons. The chain carries TRBV6-5 and TRBJ2-7, with D possibly TRBD2 on 5 matching bases. What was sequenced was blood. The clonotype was recovered from a woman aged 30 to 39 with Graves' hyperthyroidism. The chain's CDR3 is CASSYSDGRTGDEQYF. The CDR3 DNA reads as TGTGCCAGCAGTTACTCGGACGGGCGGACCGGGGACGAGCAGTACTTC.